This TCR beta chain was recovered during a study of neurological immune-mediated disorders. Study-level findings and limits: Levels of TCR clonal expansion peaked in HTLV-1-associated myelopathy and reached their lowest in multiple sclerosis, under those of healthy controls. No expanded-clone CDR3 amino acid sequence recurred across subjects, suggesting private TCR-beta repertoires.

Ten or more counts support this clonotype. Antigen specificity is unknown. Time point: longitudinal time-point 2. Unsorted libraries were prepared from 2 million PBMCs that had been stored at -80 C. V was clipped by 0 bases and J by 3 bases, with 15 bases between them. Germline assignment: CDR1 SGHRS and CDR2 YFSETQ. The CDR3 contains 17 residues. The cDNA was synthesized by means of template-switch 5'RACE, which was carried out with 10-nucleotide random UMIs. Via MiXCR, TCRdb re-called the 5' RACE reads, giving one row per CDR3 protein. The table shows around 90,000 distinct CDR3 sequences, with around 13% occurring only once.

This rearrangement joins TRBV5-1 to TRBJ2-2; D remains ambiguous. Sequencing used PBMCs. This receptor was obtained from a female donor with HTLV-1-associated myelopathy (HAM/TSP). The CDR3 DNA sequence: TGCGCCAGCAGCTTGGAATTGGCCTTGAAGGACACCGGGGAGCTGTTTTTT. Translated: CASSLELALKDTGELFF.